This TCR beta chain was documented in a study of cytomegalovirus exposure and HLA in healthy donors (dated by TCRdb to 2017 to 2019). With respect to the entire study: In an earlier analysis of some 550 of the donors, around 290 Gb of sequence data and about 110 million unique TCR beta sequences from roughly 180 million T cells were reported. Roughly 300 gigabases of sequencing data and 70 million to 85 million unique TCR sequences were included in an early release covering about 600 HLA-typed donors. The genetic ancestry cluster associated with self-reported Caucasian donors included around 76% of the 350 to 500 genotyped donors. The study aimed to test whether signatures of past pathogen exposure could be identified by cataloging public T cell receptors. Using immunosequencing, the study profiled T cell repertoires from around 670 subjects and related those repertoires to cytomegalovirus serostatus. Along with the roughly 700-subject first cohort, a separate validation cohort of approximately 110 different subjects was used. The study combined high-throughput TCR immunosequencing, statistical association of individual TCRs with disease status, and machine learning to predict cytomegalovirus infection status. To study patterns of TCR occurrence, a later analysis re-analyzed previously published TCR beta repertoires from several hundred donors and added high-resolution HLA genotyping. In the later analysis, no new phenotypic data were used to find candidate immune exposures; instead, reliance was placed on TCR beta sequences and their occurrence across donors. An earlier analysis of approximately 640 of the donors applied high-throughput TCR beta sequencing to assess whether each TCR beta V gene segment acted as functional or pseudogenic. Donor age, sex, ethnicity and CMV serostatus were collected together with the repertoire data. Genome-wide SNP genotypes for about 55% of the roughly 670 donors were used in a later genetic analysis, which treated that subset as a discovery cohort. Every discovery cohort repertoire had been produced on one sequencing platform. Class I and class II HLA loci were covered by the typing at four-digit resolution. Typing coverage differed by locus: A, B, C, DRB1 and DQB1 were typed in about 620-640 donors, DQA1 in roughly 510, DPA1 in 600 to 610, and DPB1 in around 490. Roughly five DR-DQ haplotypes were treated as single units for association and clustering because of strong linkage in the cohort. Among some 400 genotyped donors of the cohort, an average of roughly 230,000 unique TCR beta nucleotide sequences was sequenced per donor, of which 15% to 20% were non-productive. Overall results and qualifications from the work: Some IMGT-functional V segments, including TRBV6-2 and TRBV6-3, could not be told apart with the 87-base-pair reads, so those segments were excluded. A further reported finding was that TCR beta sequences accurately predicted the HLA-A and HLA-B alleles for most subjects in the first cohort. According to a later analysis, TCR association rates differed among HLA loci, with DRB1 alleles showing the most associated TCRs and HLA-C alleles showing the fewest. The sequencing pipeline was judged likely to have produced a cluster of highly shared sequence variants as a technical artifact. In vitro tests confirmed that a few of the cytomegalovirus-associated TCR beta chains recognize cytomegalovirus antigens. In a later analysis, HLA-associated TCR beta chains showed more clonal expansion and lower generation probabilities than non-associated chains that were equally common. Immune exposure information for the cohort was limited to CMV serostatus. This cohort had only TCR beta chains sequenced, and the lack of alpha or paired-chain data limited which features could be detected. The classifier was reported to diagnose cytomegalovirus status with high specificity and sensitivity in both the original cohort and the validation cohort. In an earlier analysis of several hundred of the donors, most TCR beta V segments were observed in productive rearrangements about 90% or about 30% of the time, broadly matching IMGT annotations. According to a later analysis, parvovirus B19, influenza, CMV and Epstein-Barr virus appeared linked to several top co-occurrence clusters. Because HLA typing was unavailable for some donors at each locus, only the typed subset was used in association tests. A later genetic analysis reported fewer N-insertions in productive TCRs among donors in an Asian-associated ancestry cluster than the roughly 650-donor mean. The authors suggested that the approach could potentially be extended to other disease states and immunological phenotypes. Across donors, most TCR sequences were observed very rarely, whereas some public TCRs were present in many individuals. The presence/absence analyses assumed that sequencing depth was roughly uniform across donors, and that assumption may not be true. Most CMV-associated TCR beta chains appeared to be HLA-restricted in a later analysis, and the HLA associations seemed to be driven largely by CMV exposure. In a later genetic analysis, a missense DCLRE1C variant was associated with V-gene and J-gene trimming of TCR beta chains, and the association was replicated in an independent cohort. Correlated functional status among segregating V segments might be attributable to linkage disequilibrium, but an unknown experimental factor could not be ruled out. Over 15 rarely observed V segments, including chromosome 9 orphons, were excluded from the earlier analysis of just under 600 of the donors because counts were too low. Assigning TCR associations to individual alleles was difficult when HLA alleles, especially DR and DQ, strongly co-occurred. At a false discovery rate of 0.05, a later analysis linked under 20,000 TCR beta sequences to specific HLA alleles. A total of about 150 TCR beta chains were listed by the study as associated with cytomegalovirus.

From a lookup of the germline V gene (reference sequence), CDR1 and CDR2 are LNHDA and SQIVND. V ends up 7 bases short and J 7 bases short, with an unmatched junction base count of 11. Reading from cysteine to phenylalanine, the CDR3 counts 15 amino acids. Only CDR3 DNA remains: 45 bases, in frame from the first base. The cohort consisted of 600 or so healthy bone marrow donors. At the time of sampling, all cohort members were nominally healthy, though unrecorded immune exposures were likely present. The donor tested CMV seropositive and was one of the 289 seropositive cohort members. A peripheral blood sample was provided by each donor, and peripheral blood mononuclear cells were used for TCR beta sequencing. The Qiagen DNeasy Blood Extraction Kit was used to extract genomic DNA from the blood cell samples. The method was the immunoSEQ multiplex PCR assay. For the multiplex PCR, a mixture combining 60 forward primers for TCR Vbeta segments and 13 reverse primers for TCR Jbeta segments was used. The CDR3 region of rearranged TCR beta genes was amplified from genomic DNA with a multiplex PCR assay. The amplified TCR beta libraries were sequenced on the Illumina HiSeq System as 87-base-pair reads. Concerning the study's data processing: Across the 700 or so repertoires, a later analysis counted 80 million or so unique TCR beta chains, around 11 million of which were shared by at least two donors. To remove PCR and sequencing errors, raw reads were error-corrected and collapsed into unique sequences using a nearest-neighbor algorithm that merged closely related sequences. To assign V, D and J gene segments, CDR3 sequences were aligned to IMGT reference sequences. For a sequence to be retained, a match of at least six nucleotides was required to both a V gene segment and a J gene segment. Rearrangements were classified as productive when the CDR3 lacked stop codons and remained in frame with V and J, and all other rearrangements were classified as non-productive. Following IMGT convention, CDR3 was defined as the stretch from the second conserved V-encoded cysteine to the conserved J-encoded phenylalanine. The earlier analysis of 550 to 650 of the donors excluded any sequence lacking an unambiguous match to a single V gene segment. An earlier analysis of some 500 of the donors classified V segments as functional when productive rearrangements were above 56.7% and as segregating when the standard deviation between donors was above 5%. A statistical classification framework was developed to diagnose cytomegalovirus status using the catalog of TCR beta chain sequences. In a later analysis, TCR nucleotide sequences were compared against IMGT/GENE-DB human TR gene sequences so that V and J genes could be assigned. Using the TCRdist pipeline, a later analysis assigned CDR3 sequences along with most-parsimonious VDJ recombination scenarios. In a later analysis, every TCR beta chain was defined by the combination of its CDR3 amino acid sequence and its V-gene family, and reads without a unique V-gene family were dropped. A later analysis removed over 500 highly shared, low-generation-probability nucleotide sequences to deal with suspected cross-contamination and a sequencing artifact. For each public chain, a later analysis derived a clonal expansion index from normalized ranks of inferred template counts within each repertoire. A later analysis computed generation probabilities with a VDJ recombination model fitted to out-of-frame rearrangements, and checked the results against IGoR. In a later analysis, hypergeometric tests were used to score TCR-TCR, TCR-HLA and TCR-CMV co-occurrence, with a repertoire-size bias correction applied to TCR pairs. A later analysis estimated false discovery rates by permuting HLA or CMV assignments 20 times. In a later analysis, co-occurring TCRs were grouped using DBSCAN, and TCRdist sequence similarity was added for clustering within HLA-allele-positive subsets. Repertoires with fewer than 30,000 or more than 120,000 public chains, plus five repertoires with anomalous nucleotide sharing, were excluded from co-occurrence clustering. Held by TCRdb, this immuneACCESS table contains in-frame sequences only and omits some clones. Under half of the omission traces to an unresolved V gene where checked; the cause of the rest is unknown. The V and J calls and clone size are taken from that table; D and trimming were inferred from the DNA. The sample has 150,000 to 170,000 clones on record, roughly 80% of them singletons. The ten top clones hold roughly 13% of the sample.

This clone was recorded a few times. This receptor's antigen is unknown. Base qualities are not recorded, but no much larger clone differs from it by a single base. The specimen sequenced was PBMCs. This receptor chain uses TRBV19 and TRBJ1-4; 8 bases in the junction line up with TRBD1. This receptor was identified in a man younger than 45 in good health and CMV-seropositive. The bases are TGTGCCAGTAAAAGAGCGGACAGGGATGGTGAAAAACTGTTTTTT. This yields the protein CASKRADRDGEKLFF.